The 17 T cell receptor beta chains given below trace back to one sample, sequenced in a study of T cell changes during pregnancy in multiple sclerosis. Profiled with immunoSEQ multiplex PCR; TCRdb holds only in-frame clones, not every one. The data hold more than 25,000 clones, with about 89% observed a single time. Here the sequenced sample was CD8+ T cells from peripheral blood mononuclear cells, taken in the third trimester of pregnancy. The source is a female donor with multiple sclerosis, enrolled in a pregnancy study.

The chain carries TRBV7-6 and TRBJ1-1; 10 bases align to TRBD1. With V trimmed by 5 bases and J by 1 base, 4 bases remained unmatched. The CDR3 spans 15 residues. Looked up from germline, CDR1 is SGHVS and CDR2 is FNYEAQ. The CDR3 reads CASSIGQGGNTEAFF. The DNA for the CDR3 is TGTGCCAGCAGCATTGGACAGGGGGGGAACACTGAAGCTTTCTTT.

This clone has only one observation. This chain joins TRBV11-1 and TRBJ2-1; 11 nucleotides agree with TRBD2. Per germline, CDR1 SGHAT and CDR2 FQDESV (reference sequence). This CDR3 region has 19 residues. After removal of 0 bases from V and 2 bases from J, the junction contained 9 bases not matched to a gene. This CDR3 reads CASSLARIAGGRPYNEQFF. The DNA for the CDR3 is TGTGCCAGCAGCTTAGCCCGAATAGCGGGGGGGCGACCCTACAATGAGCAGTTCTTC.

The CDR3: CASSGALEAFF. The CDR3 DNA follows: TGTGCCAGCAGTGGGGCCCTTGAAGCTTTCTTT. The J gene is TRBJ1-1, the V gene TRBV6-1, with D uncertain. V was cut by 4 bases and J by 7 bases, with 7 bases left in between. The germline V gene has CDR1 MNHNS and CDR2 SASEGT. The CDR3 is made up of 11 amino acids.

The chain carries TRBV9 and TRBJ1-4, with TRBD1 identical over 8 bases. Losses at the gene ends were 3 bases for V and 4 bases for J; bases not matched to a gene: 5. Germline lookup yields CDR1 SGDLS and CDR2 YYNGEE. The CDR3 is made up of 15 amino acids. CDR3 in DNA: TGTGCCAGCAGCGGAGGGACAGGATATAATGAAAAACTGTTTTTT. Protein product: CASSGGTGYNEKLFF. Supplemented by reference TRBV9 and TRBJ1-4, the full variable domain reads DSGVTQTPKHLITATGQRVTLRCSPRSGDLSVYWYQQSLDQGLQFLIQYYNGEERAKGNILERFSAQQFPDLHSELNLSSLELGDSALYFCASSGGTGYNEKLFFGSGTQLSVL.

J is TRBJ2-1 and V is TRBV7-2; TRBD2 matches 7 bases. This CDR3 comprises 17 residues. Trimming at V came to 5 bases and at J to 2 bases, leaving 12 bases not matched to a gene. In germline, CDR1 is SGHTA, CDR2 FQGNSA. CDR3 loop: CASSAGTGAGPYNEQFF. CDR3 DNA: TGTGCCAGCAGCGCCGGTACGGGAGCGGGACCCTACAATGAGCAGTTCTTC.

The rearrangement joins TRBV18 to TRBJ1-2; D is possibly TRBD1 (5 bases). V lost 6 bases and J 5 bases, leaving 16 bases between the germline ends. CDR1 and CDR2 (germline): KGHSH, LQKENI. The CDR3 is 14 residues long. The CDR3 reads CASSSEWDSYGYTF. The CDR3 nucleotides read TGTGCCAGCTCCTCGGAATGGGACTCGTATGGCTACACCTTC.

The V gene is TRBV5-1, the J gene TRBJ2-3, with D maybe TRBD1 (6 bases). CDR3 size: 15 residues. Germline loops: CDR1 SGHRS, CDR2 YFSETQ. V shed 0 bases and J shed 0 bases, with 8 bases lying between them. CDR3 protein: CASSLATGSTDTQYF. DNA of the CDR3: TGCGCCAGCAGCTTGGCCACAGGGAGCACAGATACGCAGTATTTT.

This clone was recorded a few times. CDR3 loop: CASSPGQGFPPQHF. CDR3 nucleotides: TGTGCCAGCAGTCCGGGACAGGGGTTTCCGCCCCAGCATTTT. The rearrangement links TRBV2 to TRBJ1-5; TRBD1 matches at 10 bases. The CDR3 loop spans 14 amino acids. Germline V gives CDR1 SNHLY, CDR2 FYNNEI. The V gene end was trimmed by 5 bases and the J gene end by 9 bases; junction bases not matched to a gene: 7.

The chain has TRBV10-3 and TRBJ2-7; possibly TRBD1 for D (6 bases). The germline gives CDR1 ENHRY, CDR2 SYGVKD. CDR3 size: 16 residues. With 4 bases removed from V and 4 bases from J, the gap between germline ends came to 20 bases. CDR3 region: CAISASGDRRPYEQYF. In DNA, the CDR3 is TGTGCCATCAGTGCTTCAGGGGACCGCCGACCTTACGAGCAGTACTTC.

The gene calls are TRBV14 and TRBJ1-2, with D perhaps TRBD1 (5 bases). Germline assignment: CDR1 SGHDN and CDR2 FVKESK. CDR3 size: 14 residues. V lost 1 base and J lost 6, with 12 bases in between. CDR3 bases: TGTGCCAGCAGCCAAGCCGGACAATGGGATGGCTACACCTTC. Encoded protein: CASSQAGQWDGYTF.

Here the CDR3 reads CASTSAGDTHKRGFGQPQHF. CDR3 DNA: TGCGCCAGCACCTCAGCTGGGGATACGCACAAAAGGGGTTTCGGTCAGCCCCAGCATTTT. V usage is TRBV5-1 and J usage is TRBJ1-5, with D tentatively TRBD1 (5 bases). V shed 6 bases and J shed 6 bases, with 34 bases lying between them. This CDR3 comprises 20 residues. Germline lookup yields CDR1 SGHRS and CDR2 YFSETQ.

V is TRBV18 and J is TRBJ1-2, with 8 bases aligning to TRBD1. J gave up 1 base and V 2 bases, and 12 bases lay outside the gene matches. The germline CDR1 and CDR2 sequences are KGHSH and LQKENI. This CDR3 is 18 amino acids long. CDR3 loop: CASSPAQGAPHLNYGYTF. As DNA, the CDR3 is TGTGCCAGCTCACCAGCTCAGGGGGCGCCCCACCTTAACTATGGCTACACCTTC. The whole variable domain, remainder taken from reference TRBV18 and TRBJ1-2, is NAGVMQNPRHLVRRRGQEARLRCSPMKGHSHVYWYRQLPEEGLKFMVYLQKENIIDESGMPKERFSAEFPKEGPSILRIQQVVRGDSAAYFCASSPAQGAPHLNYGYTFGSGTRLTVV.

This chain connects TRBV2 to TRBJ2-1; the match to TRBD2 covers 13 bases. Germline values: CDR1 SNHLY, CDR2 FYNNEI. There are 17 residues in the CDR3. Losses at the gene ends were 10 bases for V and 0 bases for J; bases not matched to a gene: 9. CDR3 sequence (DNA): TGTGCCATGACGACTAGCGGGGGGTTTAGCTCCTACAATGAGCAGTTCTTC. It is translated as CAMTTSGGFSSYNEQFF.

The V gene is TRBV29-1, the J gene TRBJ2-7; 9 bases are shared with TRBD2. Germline lookup yields CDR1 SQVTM and CDR2 ANQGSEA. J gave up 3 bases and V 6 bases, and 12 bases lay outside the gene matches. CDR3 length equals 15 residues. The CDR3: CSVREEAGGGYEQYF. CDR3 coding DNA: TGCAGCGTCCGAGAGGAGGCGGGGGGGGGCTACGAGCAGTACTTC.

The genes are TRBV28 and TRBJ2-2; TRBD2 matches at 7 bases. The CDR3 has 14 residues. The trim removed 8 bases at V and 5 bases at J, leaving 8 bases unmatched. The germline V gene encodes CDR1 MDHEN and CDR2 SYDVKM. Here the CDR3 reads CASSREYLTGELFF. CDR3 nucleotide sequence: TGTGCCAGCTCGCGGGAGTATCTTACCGGGGAGCTGTTTTTT.

The rearrangement links TRBV4-2 to TRBJ2-7, with 8 bases matching TRBD2. Germline trimming cut 0 bases from V and 3 bases from J; bases unmatched to any gene: 4. This CDR3 has 15 residues. Germline assignment: CDR1 LGHNA and CDR2 YNFKEQ. CDR3 DNA: TGTGCCAGCAGCCAAGAGGGAGGGACTAGCTACGAGCAGTACTTC. This translates into CASSQEGGTSYEQYF.

As for this clone: One end of the junction fails to match germline, which may point to a read error. Other DNA sequences within the sample encode an identical CDR3. V and J are TRBV6-5 and TRBJ1-1, with D perhaps TRBD1 (5 bases). The CDR3 covers 14 residues. Germline-derived CDR1 and CDR2 are MNHEY and SVGAGI. The CDR3 region has the DNA TGTGCCAGCAGTTACTCGGGGGGGAACACTGAGGCTTTCTTT. Protein: CASSYSGGNTEAFF.